Below are 14 T cell receptor beta chains sequenced from a single sample in a study of cytotoxic CD8 clonotypes in ibrutinib-treated CLL. Sequencing used immunoSEQ multiplex PCR; TCRdb keeps in-frame clones, though not all of them. The sample contains around 330,000 clones, about 61% of which appear only once. Specimen: PBMCs, collected after 36 months of ibrutinib treatment. The receptors originated from a human donor with chronic lymphocytic leukemia.

The rearrangement joins TRBV6-5 to TRBJ2-6; no clear D. The CDR3 is made up of 15 amino acids. Germline loops: CDR1 MNHEY, CDR2 SVGAGI. The ends were cut back, 0 bases at V and 2 bases at J, with 5 bases in the middle. For the CDR3, the DNA is TGTGCCAGCAGTTACTCAGGGACTGGGGCCAACGTCCTGACTTTC. Its translation is CASSYSGTGANVLTF.

The chain has TRBV2 and TRBJ2-3; unclear D gene. Looked up from germline, CDR1 is SNHLY and CDR2 is FYNNEI. Trimming cost V 6 bases and J 5 bases, with 6 bases left between them. The CDR3 runs 11 residues. The CDR3 here is CASSWGDTQYF. The CDR3 DNA reads TGTGCCAGCAGCTGGGGAGATACGCAGTATTTT.

The chain carries TRBV27 and TRBJ2-5; TRBD1 aligns across 7 bases. The length of the CDR3 is 19 residues. Germline loops: CDR1 MNHEY, CDR2 SMNVEV (reference sequence). With 6 bases clipped from V and 1 base from J, the junction kept 20 bases outside the gene matches. CDR3 coding DNA: TGTGCCAGCAGACAAATGGGCTTGACAGGGTTCCCCTTCCAAGAGACCCAGTACTTC. Translating it yields CASRQMGLTGFPFQETQYF.

A few counts support this clone. The gene calls are TRBV7-3 and TRBJ2-7; D not resolved. Trimming stripped 0 bases from V and 3 bases from J, with 6 bases between. The length of the CDR3 is 13 residues. CDR1 SGHTA and CDR2 FQGTGA come from the germline V gene. CDR3 sequence reads: CASSLTPSYEQYF. The DNA of the CDR3 is TGTGCCAGCAGCTTAACGCCAAGCTACGAGCAGTACTTC.

This clone was seen once. The chain links TRBV10-1 to TRBJ1-1; D is ambiguous. CDR3 length equals 12 residues. V was clipped by 2 bases and J by 5 bases, with 6 bases between them. Germline V gene lookup returns CDR1 WNHNN and CDR2 SYGVQD (reference sequence). In DNA form, the CDR3 reads TGCGCCAGCAGTGAGGCTGGGACTGAAGCTTTCTTT. Translated, it gives CASSEAGTEAFF.

The genes are TRBV5-1 and TRBJ2-1; 7 nucleotides agree with TRBD1. This CDR3 spans 15 amino acids. The V gene end was trimmed by 0 bases and the J gene end by 6 bases; junction bases not matched to a gene: 6. CDR1 is SGHRS and CDR2 is YFSETQ in the germline V gene. The CDR3 spells CASSLGTGDVNEQFF. The CDR3 region has the DNA TGCGCCAGCAGCTTGGGGACAGGCGACGTCAATGAGCAGTTCTTC.

Only a few counts were recorded for this clone. This chain uses TRBV10-3 with TRBJ1-2; 7 bases match TRBD1. The germline gives CDR1 ENHRY, CDR2 SYGVKD. V was clipped by 0 bases and J by 6 bases; unmatched bases: 4. The CDR3 is 14 amino acids. The CDR3 region has the DNA TGTGCCATCAGTGAGTCGGGCACAGGGGATGGCTACACCTTC. Protein: CAISESGTGDGYTF.

Only one count was recorded for this clone. The genes are TRBV11-2 and TRBJ2-3; D tentatively reads TRBD1 or TRBD2 (5 bases each). V was pared by 3 bases and J by 4 bases, with 11 bases between. The CDR3 is 14 amino acids. The germline V gene has CDR1 SGHAT and CDR2 FQNNGV. Written as DNA, the CDR3 is TGTGCCAGCAGCTTTAGTGTGGGGGCAGATACGCAGTATTTT. This encodes CASSFSVGADTQYF. Full variable domain (rest looked up from reference TRBV11-2 and TRBJ2-3): EAGVAQSPRYKIIEKRQSVAFWCNPISGHATLYWYQQILGQGPKLLIQFQNNGVVDDSQLPKDRFSAERLKGVDSTLKIQPAKLEDSAVYLCASSFSVGADTQYFGPGTRLTVL.

The genes are TRBV7-6 and TRBJ2-7, with a weak D call TRBD2 (5 bases). Trimming stripped 5 bases from V and 5 bases from J, with 13 bases between. The germline gives CDR1 SGHVS, CDR2 FNYEAQ. The CDR3 spans 13 residues. The CDR3: CASSHSRGHEQYF. The CDR3 region has the DNA TGTGCCAGCAGCCACTCACGGGGTCACGAGCAGTACTTC.

V gene TRBV11-2 combines with J gene TRBJ2-5, with D unresolved. CDR3 length equals 15 residues. Trimming removed 5 bases from V and 5 bases from J, with 18 bases in between. Per the germline V gene, CDR1 is SGHAT and CDR2 is FQNNGV. CDR3 DNA sequence: TGTGCCAGCAGCCACTCCGGCAGATCCCGGGAGACCCAGTACTTC. Translation gives CASSHSGRSRETQYF. Drawing the rest from reference TRBV11-2 and TRBJ2-5, the complete variable domain is EAGVAQSPRYKIIEKRQSVAFWCNPISGHATLYWYQQILGQGPKLLIQFQNNGVVDDSQLPKDRFSAERLKGVDSTLKIQPAKLEDSAVYLCASSHSGRSRETQYFGPGTRLLVL.

CDR3 in DNA: TGTGCCAGCAGCTTATCTGTGGGGGGCGCGTACGAGCAGTACTTC. Residues: CASSLSVGGAYEQYF. The gene calls are TRBV7-6 and TRBJ2-7; D is perhaps TRBD1 or TRBD2 (6 bases each). CDR1 is SGHVS, CDR2 FNYEAQ, per germline. The CDR3 length is 15 residues. The V end was cut by 2 bases, the J end by 4 bases, with 15 bases between.

The chain couples TRBV7-9 to TRBJ2-5; TRBD2 aligns across 7 bases. Germline CDR1 is SEHNR and CDR2 is FQNEAQ (reference sequence). CDR3 length: 13 amino acids. Unmatched junction bases numbered 6, after V lost 10 bases and J lost 1 base. The CDR3 DNA sequence: TGTGCCACGATAGGCGGGGGCCAAGAGACCCAGTACTTC. The encoded protein is CATIGGGQETQYF.

The rearrangement joins TRBV11-2 to TRBJ2-5, with TRBD2 matching over 10 bases. This CDR3 comprises 16 residues. V dropped 2 bases and J dropped 5; count of bases not matched to a gene: 8. Per germline, CDR1 SGHAT and CDR2 FQNNGV. In nucleotides, the CDR3 is TGTGCCAGCAGCTTACGGCTAGCGGGAGCTCGGGAGACCCAGTACTTC. It specifies CASSLRLAGARETQYF. The full variable domain, in which reference TRBV11-2 and TRBJ2-5 provide the parts outside the CDR3, is EAGVAQSPRYKIIEKRQSVAFWCNPISGHATLYWYQQILGQGPKLLIQFQNNGVVDDSQLPKDRFSAERLKGVDSTLKIQPAKLEDSAVYLCASSLRLAGARETQYFGPGTRLLVL.

This sequence joins TRBV23-1 and TRBJ2-3, with D possibly matching TRBD1 (6 bases). TRBV23-1 is an ORF; its function is uncertain. The CDR3 sequence is 15 residues long. Trimming left V 6 bases short and J 1 base short, with 14 bases between. CDR3 protein: CASRSQGGGTDTQYF. In DNA form, the CDR3 reads TGCGCCAGCAGGTCACAGGGTGGGGGCACAGATACGCAGTATTTT.